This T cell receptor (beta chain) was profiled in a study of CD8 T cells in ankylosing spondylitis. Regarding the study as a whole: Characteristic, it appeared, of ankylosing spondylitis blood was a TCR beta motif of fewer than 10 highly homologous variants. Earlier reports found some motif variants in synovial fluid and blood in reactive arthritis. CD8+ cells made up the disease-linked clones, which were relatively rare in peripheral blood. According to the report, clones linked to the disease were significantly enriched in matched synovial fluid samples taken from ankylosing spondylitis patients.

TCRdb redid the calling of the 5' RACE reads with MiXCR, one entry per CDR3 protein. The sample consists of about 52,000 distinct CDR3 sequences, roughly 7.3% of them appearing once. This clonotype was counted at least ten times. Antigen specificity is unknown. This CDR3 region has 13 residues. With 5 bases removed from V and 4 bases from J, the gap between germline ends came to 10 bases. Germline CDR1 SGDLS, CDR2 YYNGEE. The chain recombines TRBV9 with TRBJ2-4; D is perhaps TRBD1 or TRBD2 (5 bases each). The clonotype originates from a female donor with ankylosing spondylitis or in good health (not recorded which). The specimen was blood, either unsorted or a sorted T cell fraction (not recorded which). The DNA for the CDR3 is TGTGCCAGCAGTGGGGGTCTGAAAAACATTCAGTACTTC. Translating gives CASSGGLKNIQYF.